This is a list of T cell receptor beta chains from one sample in a study of spatial heterogeneity in lung cancer. Via MiXCR, TCRdb re-called the 5' RACE reads, giving one row per CDR3 protein. There are around 60,000 distinct CDR3 sequences in the sample; 8% to 9% occur only once, and about 15% lies in the top ten. Here the sequenced sample was PBMCs, taken at surgery. The receptors were sampled from a female donor with early-stage non-small cell lung cancer. CDR3s include the opening cysteine and the closing phenylalanine or tryptophan. D genes are given only for firm matches. Rows give clone size only sometimes, using once, few, many, or a class for an expanded clone.

D,V,size,J,CDR3,DNA
TRBD1,TRBV5-1,many,TRBJ2-5,CASSLGQGSRRETQYF,TGCGCCAGCAGCTTGGGACAGGGGAGTCGTAGGGAGACCCAGTACTTC
NA,TRBV5-6,many,TRBJ1-3,CASSPTANSGNTIYF,TGTGCCAGCAGTCCGACAGCCAACTCTGGAAACACCATATATTTT
TRBD1,TRBV20-1,NA,TRBJ1-4,CSASGTANEKLFF,TGCAGTGCTTCCGGGACAGCTAATGAAAAACTGTTTTTT
TRBD1,TRBV7-3,NA,TRBJ1-1,CASSLTGQVGGTEAFF,TGTGCCAGCAGCTTAACAGGACAGGTTGGTGGCACTGAAGCTTTCTTT
NA,TRBV6-6,many,TRBJ2-3,CASSPQGLPTDTQYF,TGTGCCAGCAGTCCCCAGGGACTCCCCACAGATACGCAGTATTTT
NA,TRBV28,few,TRBJ2-5,CASSRALTRTQYF,TGTGCCAGCAGTAGAGCTCTGACGAGGACCCAGTACTTC
TRBD2,TRBV24-1,NA,TRBJ2-5,CATSDLRGGRETQYF,TGTGCCACCAGTGATTTGCGGGGGGGACGGGAGACCCAGTACTTC
TRBD1,TRBV6-5,NA,TRBJ1-3,CASRGGYRGSGNTIYF,TGTGCCAGCAGGGGAGGGTACAGGGGCTCTGGAAACACCATATATTTT
NA,TRBV5-1,few,TRBJ1-1,CASSPPQGQMNTEAFF,TGCGCCAGCAGCCCCCCTCAGGGCCAAATGAACACTGAAGCTTTCTTT
NA,TRBV18,NA,TRBJ1-1,CASSPPGGVAATEAFF,TGTGCCAGCTCACCACCGGGGGGGGTCGCGGCCACTGAAGCTTTCTTT
NA,TRBV30,NA,TRBJ1-1,CAWSVRKVTNTEAFF,TGTGCCTGGAGTGTAAGGAAGGTTACCAACACTGAAGCTTTCTTT
NA,TRBV20-1,few,TRBJ1-6,CSAAGTFDNSPLHF,TGCAGTGCAGCCGGGACATTCGATAATTCACCCCTCCACTTT
NA,TRBV5-1,NA,TRBJ1-4,CASSLGQPDEKLFF,TGCGCCAGCAGCTTGGGACAGCCGGATGAAAAACTGTTTTTT
TRBD1,TRBV7-6,NA,TRBJ2-3,CASSLGQVLTDTQYF,TGTGCCAGCAGCTTGGGACAGGTCCTCACAGATACGCAGTATTTT
TRBD1,TRBV9,few,TRBJ1-2,CASSVEGQAGYTF,TGTGCCAGCAGCGTAGAGGGACAGGCGGGCTACACCTTC
NA,TRBV4-2,NA,TRBJ2-3,CASSQGGVTDTQYF,TGTGCCAGCAGCCAAGGAGGGGTCACAGATACGCAGTATTTT
TRBD1,TRBV4-1,few,TRBJ2-3,CASSYGTGISTDTQYF,TGCGCCAGCAGCTACGGGACAGGGATAAGCACAGATACGCAGTATTTT
NA,TRBV6-6,NA,TRBJ1-5,CASSYWDYSNQPQHF,TGTGCCAGCAGTTATTGGGATTATAGCAATCAGCCCCAGCATTTT
NA,TRBV27,NA,TRBJ1-2,CASSWTPNYGYTF,TGTGCCAGCAGTTGGACCCCGAACTATGGCTACACCTTC
NA,TRBV27,many,TRBJ1-2,CASSFFREDGYTF,TGTGCCAGCAGTTTCTTCAGGGAAGATGGCTACACCTTC
TRBD1,TRBV3-1,many,TRBJ1-5,CASSHPPGAGGNQPQHF,TGTGCCAGCAGCCACCCCCCGGGCGCAGGGGGGAATCAGCCCCAGCATTTT
NA,TRBV7-6,NA,TRBJ2-5,CASSLGARSRYF,TGTGCCAGCAGCTTAGGAGCAAGGTCTCGGTACTTC
TRBD1,TRBV20-1,few,TRBJ1-3,CSVRTGPGNTIYF,TGCAGTGTCAGGACAGGGCCTGGAAACACCATATATTTT
TRBD1,TRBV10-3,few,TRBJ1-4,CAISSGGNEKLFF,TGTGCCATCAGCTCAGGGGGAAATGAAAAACTGTTTTTT
NA,TRBV6-6,few,TRBJ2-4,CASSSQEGAAKNIQYF,TGTGCCAGCAGTTCGCAGGAGGGGGCGGCCAAAAACATTCAGTACTTC
NA,TRBV5-1,NA,TRBJ2-3,CASILGSSPYTDTQYF,TGCGCCAGCATCCTGGGGTCTAGCCCCTACACAGATACGCAGTATTTT
NA,TRBV3-1,many,TRBJ1-3,CASSLDGQSGNTIYF,TGTGCCAGCAGCCTCGACGGACAGTCTGGAAACACCATATATTTT
NA,TRBV7-3,NA,TRBJ2-1,CASSQSSYNEQFF,TGTGCCAGCAGCCAGAGCTCCTACAATGAGCAGTTCTTC
NA,TRBV4-2,many,TRBJ2-3,CASSQATGQGTDTQYF,TGTGCCAGCAGCCAAGCCACCGGGCAGGGAACAGATACGCAGTATTTT
NA,TRBV7-7,many,TRBJ2-2,CASSRQQNTGELFF,TGTGCCAGCAGTCGACAGCAGAACACCGGGGAGCTGTTTTTT
NA,TRBV10-3,NA,TRBJ1-5,CAIRQRDSNQPQHF,TGTGCCATACGACAGAGGGATAGCAATCAGCCCCAGCATTTT
NA,TRBV12-3/TRBV12-4,many,TRBJ2-3,CASTKPSTDTQYF,TGTGCCAGCACCAAACCGAGTACAGATACGCAGTATTTT
NA,TRBV7-9,NA,TRBJ2-7,CASSDHRALSYEQYF,TGTGCCAGCAGCGATCACAGGGCCCTGTCATACGAGCAGTACTTC
TRBD2,TRBV6-4,few,TRBJ2-1,CASSTSSGPYNEQFF,TGTGCCAGCAGTACTTCTAGCGGGCCCTACAATGAGCAGTTCTTC
NA,TRBV27,few,TRBJ2-7,CASSLGRNYEQYF,TGTGCCAGCAGTTTGGGGCGGAACTACGAGCAGTACTTC
TRBD1,TRBV3-1,NA,TRBJ1-6,CASSLRDSSYNSPLHF,TGTGCCAGCAGCCTCCGGGACAGTTCCTATAATTCACCCCTCCACTTT
NA,TRBV28,few,TRBJ2-3,CASSLLPTETDTQYF,TGTGCCAGCAGTTTATTACCGACAGAGACAGATACGCAGTATTTT
NA,TRBV20-1,many,TRBJ1-1,CSARDWAVGTEAFF,TGCAGTGCTAGAGATTGGGCAGTTGGGACTGAAGCTTTCTTT
NA,TRBV7-9,few,TRBJ1-5,CASSLYGSEPQHF,TGTGCCAGCAGCTTATACGGGTCAGAGCCCCAGCATTTT
TRBD1,TRBV29-1,many,TRBJ2-7,CSAGTGGPYEQYF,TGCAGCGCCGGGACAGGGGGCCCCTACGAGCAGTACTTC
NA,TRBV5-1,few,TRBJ1-5,CASSLEGYQPQHF,TGCGCCAGCAGCTTGGAGGGGTACCAGCCCCAGCATTTT
NA,TRBV11-3,NA,TRBJ2-1,CASSPVRATYNEQFF,TGTGCCAGCAGCCCGGTCAGGGCCACCTACAATGAGCAGTTCTTC
TRBD2,TRBV27,few,TRBJ2-1,CASSLSASGSYNEQFF,TGTGCCAGCAGTTTATCGGCCAGCGGGAGCTACAATGAGCAGTTCTTC
TRBD1,TRBV12-3/TRBV12-4,many,TRBJ2-1,CASSSGGEQFF,TGTGCCAGCAGTTCAGGGGGTGAGCAGTTCTTC
NA,TRBV2,few,TRBJ2-4,CASSEIQAKNIQYF,TGTGCCAGCAGTGAAATCCAAGCCAAAAACATTCAGTACTTC
NA,TRBV5-1,many,TRBJ1-2,CASSLSRDHGYTF,TGCGCCAGCAGCTTGTCCAGGGACCATGGCTACACCTTC
NA,TRBV29-1,many,TRBJ1-5,CSTSEGTQPQHF,TGCAGCACTAGTGAGGGGACCCAGCCCCAGCATTTT
NA,TRBV20-1,few,TRBJ2-4,CSAKAKSGVVTKNIQYF,TGCAGTGCTAAAGCTAAGTCAGGGGTGGTTACCAAAAACATTCAGTACTTC
NA,TRBV2,NA,TRBJ1-1,CASSDEGRTEAFF,TGTGCCAGCAGTGACGAAGGACGGACTGAAGCTTTCTTT
TRBD1,TRBV11-2,NA,TRBJ2-2,CASSFGTANTGELFF,TGTGCCAGCAGCTTTGGGACAGCGAACACCGGGGAGCTGTTTTTT
TRBD2,TRBV4-1,many,TRBJ2-5,CASSLGLATETQYF,TGCGCCAGCAGCCTAGGACTAGCGACCGAGACCCAGTACTTC
TRBD2,TRBV19,few,TRBJ2-7,CASSIGLADSYEQYF,TGTGCCAGTAGTATAGGGCTAGCGGACTCCTACGAGCAGTACTTC
NA,TRBV5-1,NA,TRBJ2-3,CASSLEGGTDTQYF,TGCGCCAGCAGCTTGGAAGGCGGCACAGATACGCAGTATTTT
TRBD1,TRBV20-1,NA,TRBJ1-2,CSARGDRADYGYTF,TGCAGTGCTAGAGGGGACAGGGCGGACTATGGCTACACCTTC
NA,TRBV20-1,few,TRBJ2-1,CSASRTDNEQFF,TGCAGTGCTTCCCGGACTGACAATGAGCAGTTCTTC
NA,TRBV10-3,NA,TRBJ2-7,CAISRVSYEQYF,TGTGCCATCAGCAGGGTTTCCTACGAGCAGTACTTC